This T cell receptor beta chain was recorded in a study of blood T cell repertoires in COVID-19. Turning to the study itself: In each case, the material was cDNA or gDNA derived from T cells, B-cell-depleted T cells, or PBMCs.

Seattle's cohort entered during active infection and was followed longitudinally. Per the original data handling: Amplification of reference gene primers provided the estimated nucleated cell counts. The method was immunoSEQ multiplex PCR; TCRdb's version includes in-frame clones alone and lacks a portion of them. V, J and clone size are taken as reported in that table, and D and trimming were inferred from the DNA itself. Counted here are 84,000 or so clones, about 83% occurring once; the ten biggest clones make up less than 7%. The sequence was obtained from a man between 65 and 80 years old with COVID-19, enrolled during active disease. The sample comprised peripheral blood.

The CDR3 sequence: CASSYVSTSYGYTF. DNA of the CDR3: TGTGCCAGCAGTTACGTTAGCACAAGCTATGGCTACACCTTC. V is TRBV6-5 and J is TRBJ1-2, with D unclear. From germline, CDR1 is MNHEY and CDR2 SVGAGI. The CDR3 is 14 amino acids. V was shortened by 2 bases and J by 4 bases, with 11 bases between the two germline ends.